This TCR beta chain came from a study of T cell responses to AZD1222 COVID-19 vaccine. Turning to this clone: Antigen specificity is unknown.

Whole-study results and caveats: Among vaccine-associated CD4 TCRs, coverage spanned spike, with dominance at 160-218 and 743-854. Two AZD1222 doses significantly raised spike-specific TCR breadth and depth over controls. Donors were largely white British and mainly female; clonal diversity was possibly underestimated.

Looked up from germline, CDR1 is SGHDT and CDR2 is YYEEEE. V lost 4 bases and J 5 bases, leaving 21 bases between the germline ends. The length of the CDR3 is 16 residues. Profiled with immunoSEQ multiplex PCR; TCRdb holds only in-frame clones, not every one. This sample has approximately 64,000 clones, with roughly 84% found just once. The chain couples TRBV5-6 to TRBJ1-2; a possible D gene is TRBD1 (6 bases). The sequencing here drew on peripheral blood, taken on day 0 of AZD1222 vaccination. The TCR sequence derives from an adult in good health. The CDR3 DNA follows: TGTGCCAGCAGCCCAACTTGGGACACCGGGGGATATGGCTACACCTTC. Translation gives CASSPTWDTGGYGYTF.